The 2 T cell receptor beta chains in this list originate from one sample, sequenced in a study of control samples from healthy donors and cancer patients. Sequenced by immunoSEQ multiplex PCR; TCRdb stores in-frame clones only, minus some. The table records roughly 100,000 clones, roughly 89% of them present only once. The material sequenced was PBMCs. The receptors here all came from a man aged 55 to 69 with lung cancer.

The chain links TRBV5-1 to TRBJ2-3, with 8 bases lining up with TRBD1. Germline V gives CDR1 SGHRS, CDR2 YFSETQ. The CDR3 is made up of 17 amino acids. V dropped 0 bases and J dropped 2; count of bases not matched to a gene: 8. Written as DNA, the CDR3 is TGCGCCAGCAGCTTGGCCTCGACAGGGGCAGTCACAGATACGCAGTATTTT. Its translation is CASSLASTGAVTDTQYF.

The rearrangement joins TRBV6-1 to TRBJ2-5; TRBD1 matches 7 bases. The CDR3 extends over 15 amino acids. Germline V gene lookup returns CDR1 MNHNS and CDR2 SASEGT. Losses at the gene ends were 1 base for V and 9 bases for J; bases not matched to a gene: 11. The CDR3: CASSEVGGGSRAQYF. The CDR3 coding sequence is TGTGCCAGCAGTGAAGTAGGGGGCGGATCGAGGGCCCAGTACTTC.